The clone carrying this TCR beta chain was seen many times. This sample is part of a study of T cells of healthy individuals. TCRdb reprocessed the 5' RACE reads via MiXCR and lists one record per CDR3 protein. The table shows 60,000 to 70,000 distinct CDR3 sequences, with around 15% occurring only once. J lost 7 bases, V lost 3 bases, and 10 bases had no gene match. CDR1 and CDR2 from the germline V gene are KGHSH and LQKENI. The CDR3 contains 15 residues. The receptor was derived from a human donor in good health. This chain connects TRBV18 to TRBJ1-2, with 8 bases matching TRBD1. CDR3 in amino acids: CASSPNPGTGRGYTF. DNA for the CDR3: TGTGCCAGCTCACCGAATCCCGGGACAGGTCGTGGCTACACCTTC.